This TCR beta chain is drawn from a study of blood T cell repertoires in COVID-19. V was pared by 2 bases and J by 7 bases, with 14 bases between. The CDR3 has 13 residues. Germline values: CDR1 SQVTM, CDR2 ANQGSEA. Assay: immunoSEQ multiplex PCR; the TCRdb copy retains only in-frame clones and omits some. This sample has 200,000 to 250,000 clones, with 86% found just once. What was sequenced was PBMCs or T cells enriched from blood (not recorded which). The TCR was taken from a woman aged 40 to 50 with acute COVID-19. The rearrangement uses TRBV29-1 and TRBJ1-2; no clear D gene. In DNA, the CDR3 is TGCAGCGTTGAAAGTCCGGGTCACCTTGGCTACACCTTC. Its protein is CSVESPGHLGYTF.